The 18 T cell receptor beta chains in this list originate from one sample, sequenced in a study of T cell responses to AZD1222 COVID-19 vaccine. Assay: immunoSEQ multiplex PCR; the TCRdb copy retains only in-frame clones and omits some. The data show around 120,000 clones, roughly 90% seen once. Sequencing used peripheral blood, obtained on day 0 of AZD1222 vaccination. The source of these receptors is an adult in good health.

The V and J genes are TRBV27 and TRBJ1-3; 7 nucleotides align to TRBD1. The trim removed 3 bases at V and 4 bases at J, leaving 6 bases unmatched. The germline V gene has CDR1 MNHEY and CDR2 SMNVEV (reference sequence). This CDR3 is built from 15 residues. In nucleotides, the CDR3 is TGTGCCAGCAGTTTGGAGGGGGCGGAAGGAAACACCATATATTTT. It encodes CASSLEGAEGNTIYF.

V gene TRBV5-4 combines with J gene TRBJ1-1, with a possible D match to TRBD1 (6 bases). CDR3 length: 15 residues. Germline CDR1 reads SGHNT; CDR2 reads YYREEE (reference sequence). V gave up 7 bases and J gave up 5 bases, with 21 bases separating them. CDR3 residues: CASARGETRSTEAFF. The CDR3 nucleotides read TGTGCCAGCGCTAGGGGGGAGACGCGATCGACTGAAGCTTTCTTT.

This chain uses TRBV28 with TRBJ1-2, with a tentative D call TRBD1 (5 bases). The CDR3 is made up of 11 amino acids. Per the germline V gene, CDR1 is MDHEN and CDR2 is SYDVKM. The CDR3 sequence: CAQGGNYGYTF. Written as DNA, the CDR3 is TGTGCGCAGGGAGGGAACTATGGCTACACCTTC.

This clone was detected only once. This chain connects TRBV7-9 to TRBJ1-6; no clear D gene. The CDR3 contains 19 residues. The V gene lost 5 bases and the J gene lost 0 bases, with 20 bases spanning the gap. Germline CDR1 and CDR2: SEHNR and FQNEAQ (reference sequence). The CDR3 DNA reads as TGTGCCAGCAGCCCCGCCTCCCGTCGGCGTGGCTCCTATAATTCACCCCTCCACTTT. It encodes CASSPASRRRGSYNSPLHF.

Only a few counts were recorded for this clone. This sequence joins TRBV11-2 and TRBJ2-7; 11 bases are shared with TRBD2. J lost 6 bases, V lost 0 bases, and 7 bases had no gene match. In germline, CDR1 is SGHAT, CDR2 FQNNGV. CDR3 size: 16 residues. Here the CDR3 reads CASSLDPLAGGGEQYF. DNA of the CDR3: TGTGCCAGCAGCTTAGACCCTCTAGCGGGAGGTGGCGAGCAGTACTTC.

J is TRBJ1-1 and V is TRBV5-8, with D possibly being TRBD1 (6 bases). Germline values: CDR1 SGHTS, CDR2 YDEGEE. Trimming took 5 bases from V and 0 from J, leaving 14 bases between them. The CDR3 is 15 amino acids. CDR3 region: CASSSMGAMNTEAFF. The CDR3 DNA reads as TGTGCCAGCAGTTCGATGGGGGCGATGAACACTGAAGCTTTCTTT.

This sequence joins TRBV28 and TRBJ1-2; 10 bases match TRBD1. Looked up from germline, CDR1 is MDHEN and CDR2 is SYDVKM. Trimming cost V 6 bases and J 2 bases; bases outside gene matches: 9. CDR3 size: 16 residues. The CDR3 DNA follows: TGTGCCAGCAGGACCGGGACAGGGGCTAGGAACTATGGCTACACCTTC. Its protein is CASRTGTGARNYGYTF.

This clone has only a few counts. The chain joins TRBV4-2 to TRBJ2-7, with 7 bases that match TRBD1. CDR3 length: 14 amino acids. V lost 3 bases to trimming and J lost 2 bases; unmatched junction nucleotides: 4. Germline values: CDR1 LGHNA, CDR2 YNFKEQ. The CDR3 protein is CASSHKDRTYEQYF. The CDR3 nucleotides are TGTGCCAGCAGCCACAAGGACAGGACCTACGAGCAGTACTTC.

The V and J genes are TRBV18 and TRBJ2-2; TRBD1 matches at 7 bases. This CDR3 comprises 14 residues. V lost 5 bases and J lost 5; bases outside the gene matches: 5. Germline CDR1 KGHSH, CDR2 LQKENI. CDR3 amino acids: CASSSGQSTGELFF. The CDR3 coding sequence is TGTGCCAGCTCATCGGGACAGTCAACCGGGGAGCTGTTTTTT.

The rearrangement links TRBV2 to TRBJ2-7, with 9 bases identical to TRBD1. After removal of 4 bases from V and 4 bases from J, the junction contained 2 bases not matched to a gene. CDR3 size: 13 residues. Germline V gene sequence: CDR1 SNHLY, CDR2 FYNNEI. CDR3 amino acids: CASSGTGAYEQYF. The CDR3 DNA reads TGTGCCAGCAGTGGGACAGGGGCTTACGAGCAGTACTTC.

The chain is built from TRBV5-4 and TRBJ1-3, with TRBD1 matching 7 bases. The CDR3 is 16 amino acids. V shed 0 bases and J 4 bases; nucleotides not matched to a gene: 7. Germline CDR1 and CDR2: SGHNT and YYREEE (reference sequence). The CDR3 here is CASSLGRQGSGNTIYF. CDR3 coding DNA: TGTGCCAGCAGCTTGGGCCGACAGGGATCGGGAAACACCATATATTTT.

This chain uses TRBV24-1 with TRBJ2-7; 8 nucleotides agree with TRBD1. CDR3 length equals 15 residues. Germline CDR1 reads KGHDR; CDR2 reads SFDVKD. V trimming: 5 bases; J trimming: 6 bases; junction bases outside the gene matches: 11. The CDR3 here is CATSGQGTGALEQYF. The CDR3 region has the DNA TGTGCCACCAGTGGACAGGGGACTGGGGCCCTCGAGCAGTACTTC.

The CDR3 bases are TGTGCCAGCAGCGTATGGGAGGGGGATACTGAAGCTTTCTTT. As protein: CASSVWEGDTEAFF. The J gene is TRBJ1-1, the V gene TRBV9; a possible D gene is TRBD1 (6 bases). The CDR3 is 14 residues long. The germline CDR1 and CDR2 sequences are SGDLS and YYNGEE. The germline V and J ends were trimmed by 1 base and 5 bases, with 12 bases remaining between them.

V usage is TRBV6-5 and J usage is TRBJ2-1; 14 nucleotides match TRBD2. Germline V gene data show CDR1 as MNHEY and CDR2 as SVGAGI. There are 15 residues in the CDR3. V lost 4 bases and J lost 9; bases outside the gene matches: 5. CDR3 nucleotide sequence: TGTGCCAGCAGTTCCGGGACTAGCGGGAGAGGTGAGCAGTTCTTC. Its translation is CASSSGTSGRGEQFF.

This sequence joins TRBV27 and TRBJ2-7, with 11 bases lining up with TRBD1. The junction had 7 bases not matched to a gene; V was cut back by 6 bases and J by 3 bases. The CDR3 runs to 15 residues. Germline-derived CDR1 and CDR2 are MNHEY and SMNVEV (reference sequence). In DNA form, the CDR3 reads TGTGCCAGCAGGTCCTCCGGGACAGGGGGCTACGAGCAGTACTTC. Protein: CASRSSGTGGYEQYF.

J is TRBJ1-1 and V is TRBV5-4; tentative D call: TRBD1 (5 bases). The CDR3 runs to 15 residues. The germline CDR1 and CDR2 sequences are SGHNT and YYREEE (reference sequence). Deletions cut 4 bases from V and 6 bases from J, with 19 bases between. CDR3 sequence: CASSPRGRAEAEAFF. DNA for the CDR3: TGTGCCAGCAGCCCGAGGGGAAGGGCTGAGGCTGAAGCTTTCTTT.

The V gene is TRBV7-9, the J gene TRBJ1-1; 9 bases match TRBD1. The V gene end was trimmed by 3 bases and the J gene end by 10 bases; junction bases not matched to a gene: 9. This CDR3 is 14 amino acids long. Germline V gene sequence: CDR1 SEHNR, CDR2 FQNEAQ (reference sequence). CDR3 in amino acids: CASSFSEDRGLAFF. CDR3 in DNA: TGTGCCAGCAGCTTTTCTGAGGACAGGGGATTAGCTTTCTTT.

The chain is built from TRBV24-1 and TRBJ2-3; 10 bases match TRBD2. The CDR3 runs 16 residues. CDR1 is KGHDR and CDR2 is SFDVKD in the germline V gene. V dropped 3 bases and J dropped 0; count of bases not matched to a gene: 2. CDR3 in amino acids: CATSDPTSGSTDTQYF. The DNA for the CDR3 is TGTGCCACCAGTGATCCGACTAGCGGGAGCACAGATACGCAGTATTTT.